The rows below give T cell receptor beta chains drawn from one sample of a study of CXCR3-negative and CXCR3-positive naive CD8 T cells. TCRdb reprocessed the 5' RACE reads and stores each CDR3 protein as one record, lacking DNA. The sample includes 85,000 to 120,000 distinct CDR3 sequences. Specimen: naive CXCR3+ CD8+ T cells from blood. The receptors shown here come from a human donor in good health. Some clones in this sample may be carry-over from other donors' samples. Each CDR3 is given with its conserved first and last residue.

V gene: TRBV19
J gene: TRBJ1-5
CDR3 protein: CASSILDNSNQPQHF

V gene: TRBV6-2/TRBV6-3
J gene: TRBJ1-5
CDR3 protein: CASSPPGLNQPQHF

V gene: TRBV11-3
J gene: TRBJ2-3
CDR3 protein: CASSSFAGGTDTQYF

V gene: TRBV6-1
J gene: TRBJ1-5
CDR3 protein: CASNPPGINQPQHF

V gene: TRBV20-1
J gene: TRBJ2-1
CDR3 protein: CSASAQGGYNEQFF

V gene: TRBV11-2
J gene: TRBJ2-1
CDR3 protein: CASSPIPTSDEQFF

V gene: TRBV29-1
J gene: TRBJ2-7
CDR3 protein: CSVAPGLEVSYEQYF

V gene: TRBV5-1
J gene: TRBJ2-7
CDR3 protein: CASSLGHEQYF

V gene: TRBV7-9
J gene: TRBJ1-3
CDR3 protein: CASSSLNSGNTIYF

V gene: TRBV18
J gene: TRBJ2-1
CDR3 protein: CASSPLYRTSGKDEQFF

V gene: TRBV3-1
J gene: TRBJ2-5
CDR3 protein: CASSPTAYQETQYF

V gene: TRBV28
J gene: TRBJ2-5
CDR3 protein: CASSLLAEQETQYF

V gene: TRBV20-1
J gene: TRBJ2-1
CDR3 protein: CSARGDYPSAVDHNEQFF

V gene: TRBV6-5
J gene: TRBJ2-1
CDR3 protein: CASTKLADSSYNEQFF

V gene: TRBV11-2
J gene: TRBJ2-1
CDR3 protein: CASSFPGTIFYNEQFF

V gene: TRBV29-1
J gene: TRBJ2-2
CDR3 protein: CSAITGSRELFF

V gene: TRBV5-5
J gene: TRBJ2-7
CDR3 protein: CASTLGGSASHRNYEQYF